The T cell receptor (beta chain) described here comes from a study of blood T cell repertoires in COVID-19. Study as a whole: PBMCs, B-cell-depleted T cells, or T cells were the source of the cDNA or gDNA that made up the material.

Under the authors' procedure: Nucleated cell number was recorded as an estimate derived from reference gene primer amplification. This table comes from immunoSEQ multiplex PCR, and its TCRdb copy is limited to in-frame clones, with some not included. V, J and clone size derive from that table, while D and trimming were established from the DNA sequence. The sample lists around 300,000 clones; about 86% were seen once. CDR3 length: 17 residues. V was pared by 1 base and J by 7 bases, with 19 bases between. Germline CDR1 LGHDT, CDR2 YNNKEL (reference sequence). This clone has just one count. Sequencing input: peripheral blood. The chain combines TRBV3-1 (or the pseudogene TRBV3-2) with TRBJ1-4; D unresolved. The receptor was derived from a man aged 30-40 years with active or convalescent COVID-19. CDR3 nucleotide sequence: TGTGCCAGCAGCCAAGTGGAATGGGTAGCAGGAGGTGAAAAACTGTTTTTT. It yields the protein CASSQVEWVAGGEKLFF.